These 15 T cell receptor beta chains were all obtained from the same sample, sequenced in a study of T cell changes during pregnancy in multiple sclerosis. The method was immunoSEQ multiplex PCR; TCRdb's version includes in-frame clones alone and lacks a portion of them. The sample has about 68,000 clones, roughly nine tenths seen once. The sequenced sample was peripheral blood, obtained in the third trimester of pregnancy. The receptors come from a female donor with multiple sclerosis, enrolled in a pregnancy study.

The rearrangement links TRBV6-5 to TRBJ2-1, with D unresolved. V was pared by 5 bases and J by 8 bases, with 16 bases between. Germline V gene sequence: CDR1 MNHEY, CDR2 SVGAGI. The CDR3 sequence is 14 residues long. The CDR3 DNA reads as TGTGCCAGCAGTCCCGATTTGAAGCTCGATGAGCAGTTCTTC. Translating it yields CASSPDLKLDEQFF.

This chain links TRBV7-3 with TRBJ1-1, with a possible D match to TRBD1 (6 bases). This CDR3 has 14 amino acids. CDR1 and CDR2 (germline): SGHTA, FQGTGA. V shed 2 bases and J shed 1 base, with 8 bases lying between them. Here the CDR3 reads CASSLGGWNTEAFF. CDR3 DNA sequence: TGTGCCAGCAGCTTAGGGGGCTGGAACACTGAAGCTTTCTTT.

The chain carries TRBV7-9 and TRBJ1-2; no definite D call. The CDR3 runs 11 residues. Germline V gene lookup returns CDR1 SEHNR and CDR2 FQNEAQ (reference sequence). V was clipped by 7 bases and J by 4 bases, with 7 bases between them. The CDR3 nucleotides read TGTGCCAGCACTTCCGTCTATGGCTACACCTTC. Translating it yields CASTSVYGYTF.

V usage is TRBV6-6 and J usage is TRBJ2-2; D remains unclear. The CDR3 loop spans 12 amino acids. Between the trimmed V and J ends, which lost 6 bases and 3 bases, there was a span of 5 bases. CDR1 MNHNY and CDR2 SVGAGI come from the germline V gene (reference sequence). CDR3 sequence reads: CASRTYTGELFF. CDR3 bases: TGTGCCAGCAGAACTTACACCGGGGAGCTGTTTTTT.

This sequence joins TRBV7-8 and TRBJ2-7; 9 nucleotides match TRBD1. This CDR3 is 14 amino acids long. The junction had 6 bases not matched to a gene; V was cut back by 5 bases and J by 4 bases. The germline V gene has CDR1 SGHVS and CDR2 FQNEAQ. The CDR3 DNA reads TGTGCCAGCAGCCCGGGGACAGGGCATTACGAGCAGTACTTC. This encodes CASSPGTGHYEQYF.

The chain is built from TRBV18 and TRBJ2-2, with D perhaps TRBD1 (6 bases). V shed 4 bases and J shed 6 bases, with 15 bases lying between them. The CDR3 is made up of 15 amino acids. CDR1 is KGHSH, CDR2 LQKENI, per germline. CDR3 sequence reads: CASSRKQGRAGELFF. The CDR3 DNA reads TGTGCCAGCTCACGAAAACAGGGACGGGCCGGGGAGCTGTTTTTT.

The chain recombines TRBV19 with TRBJ1-1; 7 bases are shared with TRBD1. From germline, CDR1 is LNHDA and CDR2 SQIVND (reference sequence). The ends lost 6 bases at V and 4 bases at J; junction bases unmatched: 11. This CDR3 spans 15 amino acids. The CDR3 region is CASSTSTGFGTEAFF. CDR3 DNA sequence: TGTGCCAGTAGCACATCGACAGGGTTTGGCACTGAAGCTTTCTTT. Using reference TRBV19 and TRBJ1-1 for the parts outside the CDR3, the full variable domain is DGGITQSPKYLFRKEGQNVTLSCEQNLNHDAMYWYRQDPGQGLRLIYYSQIVNDFQKGDIAEGYSVSREKKESFPLTVTSAQKNPTAFYLCASSTSTGFGTEAFFGQGTRLTVV.

The chain combines TRBV7-2 with TRBJ2-1, with 12 bases identical to TRBD2. CDR3 length equals 16 residues. V was pared by 0 bases and J by 9 bases, with 6 bases of the junction left unmatched. The V gene's germline CDR1 is SGHTA and CDR2 FQGNSA. This CDR3 is CASSLAPSGGGSEQFF. DNA for the CDR3: TGTGCCAGCAGCTTAGCGCCTAGCGGGGGGGGAAGTGAGCAGTTCTTC.

V is TRBV10-2 and J is TRBJ1-5, with D unresolved. Trimming shortened V by 3 bases and J by 2 bases, and 8 bases separated the two germline ends. CDR1 is WSHSY, CDR2 SAAADI, per germline. The CDR3 is 14 amino acids. The CDR3 bases are TGCGCCAGCAGTGACTTCGGTGGCAATCAGCCCCAGCATTTT. Its protein product is CASSDFGGNQPQHF.

This chain links TRBV19 with TRBJ1-1; D is undetermined. Trimming removed 3 bases from V and 2 bases from J, with 7 bases in between. Germline V gene data show CDR1 as LNHDA and CDR2 as SQIVND (reference sequence). This CDR3 region has 13 residues. CDR3 protein: CASSMTGNTEAFF. CDR3 DNA: TGTGCCAGTAGTATGACGGGAAACACTGAAGCTTTCTTT. Supplemented by reference TRBV19 and TRBJ1-1, the full variable domain reads DGGITQSPKYLFRKEGQNVTLSCEQNLNHDAMYWYRQDPGQGLRLIYYSQIVNDFQKGDIAEGYSVSREKKESFPLTVTSAQKNPTAFYLCASSMTGNTEAFFGQGTRLTVV.

The chain combines TRBV19 with TRBJ2-2, with 10 positions matching TRBD1. Germline trimming cut 4 bases from V and 7 bases from J; bases unmatched to any gene: 15. The germline V gene has CDR1 LNHDA and CDR2 SQIVND (reference sequence). The CDR3 totals 18 residues. CDR3 sequence: CASSSVTLTGGKIGELFF. CDR3 DNA sequence: TGTGCCAGTAGTAGTGTGACGTTGACAGGGGGCAAGATCGGGGAGCTGTTTTTT.

The rearrangement links TRBV7-8 to TRBJ1-5; 10 bases fit TRBD1. The CDR3 is 19 amino acids. Germline loops: CDR1 SGHVS, CDR2 FQNEAQ. J lost 5 bases, V lost 2 bases, and 15 bases had no gene match. This CDR3 reads CASSLTSGTGDSFDQPQHF. CDR3 in DNA: TGTGCCAGCAGCTTAACCTCCGGGACAGGGGATTCCTTCGATCAGCCCCAGCATTTT.

The genes are TRBV5-1 and TRBJ2-1, with 9 bases aligning to TRBD2. Germline V gene lookup returns CDR1 SGHRS and CDR2 YFSETQ. The CDR3 runs to 16 residues. J lost 8 bases, V lost 4 bases, and 13 bases had no gene match. This chain's CDR3 is CASSPGLAGGPHEQFF. The CDR3 nucleotides read TGCGCCAGCAGCCCCGGGCTTGCGGGAGGGCCCCATGAGCAGTTCTTC.

This chain links TRBV10-3 with TRBJ2-5, with D perhaps TRBD2 (5 bases). V shed 7 bases and J shed 3 bases, with 12 bases lying between them. Germline loops: CDR1 ENHRY, CDR2 SYGVKD. The CDR3 totals 13 residues. CDR3 amino acids: CAINERPEETQYF. Written as DNA, the CDR3 is TGTGCCATCAACGAGCGGCCGGAAGAGACCCAGTACTTC.

The chain employs TRBV27 and TRBJ1-5; D is unclear. V was clipped by 3 bases and J by 1 base, with 7 bases between them. The CDR3 is 14 residues long. Germline V CDR1 and CDR2: MNHEY, SMNVEV (reference sequence). In nucleotides, the CDR3 is TGTGCCAGCAGTTTTTCGGGGAGCAATCAGCCCCAGCATTTT. Residues: CASSFSGSNQPQHF.